Listed here are 2 T cell receptor beta chains from one sample, sequenced in a study of T cells in Graves' hyperthyroidism and ophthalmopathy. Authors of the study amplified TCR beta CDR3 regions from RNA transcripts. First-round RT-PCR targeting the TCR CDR3 was performed with the HTBI primer set. TCRdb re-called the multiplex PCR reads through MiXCR, storing one row per CDR3 protein. This sample has approximately 380,000 distinct CDR3 sequences, with about 18% found just once. The source material was blood. These receptors originate from a man younger than 30 with Graves' ophthalmopathy.

This chain uses TRBV10-3 with TRBJ1-1; no clear D gene. The ends were cut back, 7 bases at V and 0 bases at J, with 12 bases in the middle. The CDR3 covers 14 residues. CDR1 and CDR2 from the germline V gene are ENHRY and SYGVKD. The CDR3 DNA is TGTGCCATCACCGAGTGGGCCTTGAACACTGAAGCTTTCTTT. It codes for CAITEWALNTEAFF.

This clonotype was observed many times. CDR3 in DNA: TGCAGTGCTAGAGATATCGGCGCTCTATGGGCCGGGGAGCTGTTTTTT. Its translation: CSARDIGALWAGELFF. The J gene is TRBJ2-2, the V gene TRBV20-1; D is unclear. Germline CDR1 is DFQATT and CDR2 is SNEGSKA (reference sequence). CDR3 length equals 16 residues. V gave up 0 bases and J gave up 6 bases, with 17 bases separating them.